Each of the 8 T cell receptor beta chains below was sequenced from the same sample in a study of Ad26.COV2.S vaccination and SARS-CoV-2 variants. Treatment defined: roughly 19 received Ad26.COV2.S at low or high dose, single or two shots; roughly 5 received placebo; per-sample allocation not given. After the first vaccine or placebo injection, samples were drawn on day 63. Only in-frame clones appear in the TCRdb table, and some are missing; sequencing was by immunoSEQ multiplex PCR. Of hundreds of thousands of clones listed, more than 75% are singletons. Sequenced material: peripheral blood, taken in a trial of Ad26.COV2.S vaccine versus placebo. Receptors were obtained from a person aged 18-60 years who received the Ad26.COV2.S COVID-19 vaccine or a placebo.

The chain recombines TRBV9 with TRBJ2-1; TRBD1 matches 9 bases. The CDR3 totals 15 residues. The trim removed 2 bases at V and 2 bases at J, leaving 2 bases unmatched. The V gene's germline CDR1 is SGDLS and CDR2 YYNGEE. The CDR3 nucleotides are TGTGCCAGCAGCGTGGACAGGGGACCCTACAATGAGCAGTTCTTC. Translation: CASSVDRGPYNEQFF.

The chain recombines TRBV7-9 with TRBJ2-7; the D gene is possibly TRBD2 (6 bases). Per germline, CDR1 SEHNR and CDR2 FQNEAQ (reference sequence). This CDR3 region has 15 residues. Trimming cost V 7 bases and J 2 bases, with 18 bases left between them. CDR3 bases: TGTGCCAGCACCCCAGGCCCGGGACTCCCCTACGAGCAGTACTTC. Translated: CASTPGPGLPYEQYF.

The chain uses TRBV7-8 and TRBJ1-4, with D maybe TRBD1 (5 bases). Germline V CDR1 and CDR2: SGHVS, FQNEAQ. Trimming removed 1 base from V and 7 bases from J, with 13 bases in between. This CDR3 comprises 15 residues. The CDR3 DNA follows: TGTGCCAGCAGCTTAGTGGGGGATAGGGGTGAAAAACTGTTTTTT. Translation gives CASSLVGDRGEKLFF.

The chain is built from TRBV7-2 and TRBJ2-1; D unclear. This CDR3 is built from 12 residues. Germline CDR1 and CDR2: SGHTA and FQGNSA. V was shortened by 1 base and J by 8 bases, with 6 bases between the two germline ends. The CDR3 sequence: CASSLDLDEQFF. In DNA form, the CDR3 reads TGTGCCAGCAGCTTAGACCTGGATGAGCAGTTCTTC.

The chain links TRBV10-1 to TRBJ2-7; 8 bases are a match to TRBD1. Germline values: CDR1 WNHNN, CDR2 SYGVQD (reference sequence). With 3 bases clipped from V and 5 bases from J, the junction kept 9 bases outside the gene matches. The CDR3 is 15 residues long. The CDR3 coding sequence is TGCGCCAGCAGTGATCCCGCAGGGGGCGTCAACGAGCAGTACTTC. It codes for CASSDPAGGVNEQYF.

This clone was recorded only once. The CDR3 here is CASSLTGSSYEQYF. The CDR3 DNA is TGTGCCAGCAGCTTGACAGGGTCCTCCTACGAGCAGTACTTC. J is TRBJ2-7 and V is TRBV7-6, with 7 bases that match TRBD1. This CDR3 contains 14 residues. CDR1 is SGHVS and CDR2 is FNYEAQ in the germline V gene. V lost 3 bases, J lost 0 bases, and 2 bases stayed unmatched.

CDR3 nucleotides: TGTGCCAGCATGGCGCGGGAGGGCGGGGGCACAGATACGCAGTATTTT. Translating it yields CASMAREGGGTDTQYF. This chain joins TRBV3-1 (or the pseudogene TRBV3-2) and TRBJ2-3, with 9 bases aligning to TRBD2. Germline V gene sequence: CDR1 LGHDT, CDR2 YNNKEL (reference sequence). V lost 7 bases to trimming and J lost 1 base; unmatched junction nucleotides: 9. The CDR3 covers 16 residues.

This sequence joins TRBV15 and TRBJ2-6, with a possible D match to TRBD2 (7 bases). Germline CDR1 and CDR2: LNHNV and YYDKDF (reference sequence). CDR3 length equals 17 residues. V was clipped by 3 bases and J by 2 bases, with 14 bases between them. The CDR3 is CATSRAGGGAGANVLTF. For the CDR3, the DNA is TGTGCCACCAGCAGGGCCGGAGGGGGGGCTGGGGCCAACGTCCTGACTTTC.